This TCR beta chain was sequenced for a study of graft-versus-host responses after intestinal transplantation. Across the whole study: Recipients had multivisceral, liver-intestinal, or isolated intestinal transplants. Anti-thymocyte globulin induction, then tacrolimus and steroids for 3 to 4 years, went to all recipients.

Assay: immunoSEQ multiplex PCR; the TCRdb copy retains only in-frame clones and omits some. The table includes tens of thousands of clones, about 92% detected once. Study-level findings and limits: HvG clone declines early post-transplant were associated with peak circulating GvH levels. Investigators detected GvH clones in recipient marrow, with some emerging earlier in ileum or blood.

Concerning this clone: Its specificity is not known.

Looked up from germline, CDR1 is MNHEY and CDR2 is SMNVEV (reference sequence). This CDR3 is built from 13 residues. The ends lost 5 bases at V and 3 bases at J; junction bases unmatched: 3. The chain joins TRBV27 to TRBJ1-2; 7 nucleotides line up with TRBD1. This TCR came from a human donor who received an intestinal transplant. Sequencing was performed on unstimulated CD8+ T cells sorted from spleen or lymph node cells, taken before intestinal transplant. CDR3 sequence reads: CASSVTGDYGYTF. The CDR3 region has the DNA TGTGCCAGCAGTGTCACAGGGGACTATGGCTACACCTTC.